These 12 T cell receptor beta chains were all obtained from the same sample, sequenced in a study of breast tumors, draining lymph nodes, adjacent tissues. TCRdb reanalysed the multiplex PCR reads using MiXCR and keeps one entry per CDR3 protein. The sample contains roughly 260,000 distinct CDR3 sequences, more than 30% of which appear only once. Breast cancer patients provided tissue from their axillary draining lymph nodes. Sample: axillary lymph node tissue. These receptors were obtained from a female donor with breast cancer. Some clones in this sample may be carry-over from other donors' samples.

In this sample, this clonotype turned up many times. The J gene is TRBJ2-5, the V gene TRBV10-1; TRBD2 aligns across 11 bases. CDR1 WNHNN and CDR2 SYGVQD come from the germline V gene (reference sequence). The CDR3 totals 15 residues. J gave up 1 base and V 6 bases, and 4 bases lay outside the gene matches. This CDR3 reads CASSAGTSGQETQYF. In DNA, the CDR3 is TGCGCCAGCAGCGCCGGGACTAGCGGCCAAGAGACCCAGTACTTC.

This clonotype showed up just a few times. Compared with germline, one end of the junction differs, possibly owing to a read error. The V call is TRBV6-5, the J call TRBJ2-7, with D uncertain. Looked up from germline, CDR1 is MNHEY and CDR2 is SVGAGI. The CDR3 extends over 14 amino acids. CDR3 loop: CASSHSFNVYEQYF. CDR3 coding DNA: TGTGCCAGCAGTCACTCTTTCAACGTGTACGAGCAGTACTTC.

This clonotype was found once. V gene TRBV29-1 combines with J gene TRBJ1-2; maybe TRBD1 (6 bases). Deletions cut 6 bases from V and 8 bases from J, with 16 bases between. The CDR3 contains 12 residues. Germline loops: CDR1 SQVTM, CDR2 ANQGSEA. The CDR3, as DNA: TGCAGCGTAGGTGCGGGGGCGCAGGGCTACACCTTC. It is translated as CSVGAGAQGYTF.

This clonotype was seen at least ten times. The chain joins TRBV29-1 to TRBJ1-5; 8 nucleotides align to TRBD1. CDR3 length: 14 amino acids. Germline values: CDR1 SQVTM, CDR2 ANQGSEA. V was pared by 4 bases and J by 6 bases, with 8 bases of the junction left unmatched. Written as DNA, the CDR3 is TGCAGCGTTGGAGGACAGGGAGTTGGTCAGCCCCAGCATTTT. This encodes CSVGGQGVGQPQHF.

V is TRBV3-1 and J is TRBJ2-3; D is uncertain. CDR1 LGHDT and CDR2 YNNKEL come from the germline V gene (reference sequence). V was shortened by 3 bases and J by 4 bases, with 8 bases between the two germline ends. The CDR3 totals 13 residues. The CDR3 coding sequence is TGTGCCAGCAGCCAGGCGAGCTCAGATACGCAGTATTTT. Encoded protein: CASSQASSDTQYF.

The chain recombines TRBV11-3 with TRBJ2-6; possibly TRBD1 for D (7 bases). The CDR3 length is 17 residues. The ends were cut back, 3 bases at V and 0 bases at J, with 12 bases in the middle. CDR1 is SGHNT and CDR2 is YENEEA in the germline V gene. The CDR3 coding sequence is TGTGCCAGCAGCTTCAGGGGGGTTCCCTCTGGGGCCAACGTCCTGACTTTC. It specifies CASSFRGVPSGANVLTF. Complete variable domain (other parts from reference TRBV11-3 and TRBJ2-6): EAGVVQSPRYKIIEKKQPVAFWCNPISGHNTLYWYLQNLGQGPELLIRYENEEAVDDSQLPKDRFSAERLKGVDSTLKIQPAELGDSAVYLCASSFRGVPSGANVLTFGAGSRLTVL.

Comments on this clonotype: A much larger clone differs by one base, so this may be a read error. The CDR3 carries no conserved terminal phenylalanine or tryptophan, so it likely arises from a read error. V and J are TRBV19 and TRBJ1-2; D unresolved. The V end was cut by 0 bases, the J end by 8 bases, with 19 bases between. The CDR3 has 16 amino acids. Germline CDR1 LNHDA, CDR2 SQIVND (reference sequence). Written as DNA, the CDR3 is TGTGCCAGTAGTATAGATAATCGCAACCCTGGATTCGGCTACACCTCC. This codes for CASSIDNRNPGFGYTS.

At least ten counts were recorded for this clonotype. The CDR3 region has the DNA TGTGCCACGTCTGACAGGGGAGGATGGAGCAATGAGCAGTTCTTC. This encodes CATSDRGGWSNEQFF. V and J are TRBV24-1 and TRBJ2-1; 8 bases fit TRBD1. Germline V gene sequence: CDR1 KGHDR, CDR2 SFDVKD. This CDR3 spans 15 amino acids. V trimming: 10 bases; J trimming: 6 bases; junction bases outside the gene matches: 13.

The table lists this clonotype with many counts. The chain employs TRBV19 and TRBJ2-3, with D unresolved. V gave up 5 bases and J gave up 0 bases, with 15 bases separating them. This CDR3 has 16 residues. CDR1 and CDR2 from the germline V gene are LNHDA and SQIVND (reference sequence). Here the CDR3 reads CASSPPYRASTDTQYF. CDR3 sequence (DNA): TGTGCCAGTAGTCCTCCTTACCGTGCTAGCACAGATACGCAGTATTTT.

This clonotype was detected only once. The chain carries TRBV3-1 and TRBJ1-1; no reliable D call. CDR1 LGHDT and CDR2 YNNKEL come from the germline V gene (reference sequence). Trimming removed 4 bases at V and 7 bases at J, with 10 bases between. CDR3 length: 12 amino acids. The CDR3 DNA is TGTGCCAGCAGCCGGATGGGAGGTGAAGCTTTCTTT. It codes for CASSRMGGEAFF. Full variable domain (remainder filled in from reference TRBV3-1 and TRBJ1-1): DTAVSQTPKYLVTQMGNDKSIKCEQNLGHDTMYWYKQDSKKFLKIMFSYNNKELIINETVPNRFSPKSPDKAHLNLHINSLELGDSAVYFCASSRMGGEAFFGQGTRLTVV.

This clonotype showed up many times. This chain uses TRBV4-1 with TRBJ1-2; the match to TRBD1 covers 7 bases. The CDR3 totals 15 residues. CDR1 and CDR2 (germline): MGHRA, YSYEKL. The J segment lost 3 bases and the V segment lost 1 base, leaving 5 bases of the junction unmatched. CDR3 protein: CASSQVTGYDYGYTF. In nucleotides, the CDR3 is TGCGCCAGCAGCCAAGTGACAGGGTACGACTATGGCTACACCTTC.

The table lists this clonotype with a few counts. V gene TRBV12-3 or TRBV12-4 combines with J gene TRBJ2-1; unclear D gene. The germline V and J ends were trimmed by 4 bases and 7 bases, with 17 bases remaining between them. This CDR3 has 15 amino acids. The CDR3 sequence is CASSSLEIRVNEQFF. DNA of the CDR3: TGTGCCAGCAGTTCGTTAGAGATAAGGGTTAATGAGCAGTTCTTC.